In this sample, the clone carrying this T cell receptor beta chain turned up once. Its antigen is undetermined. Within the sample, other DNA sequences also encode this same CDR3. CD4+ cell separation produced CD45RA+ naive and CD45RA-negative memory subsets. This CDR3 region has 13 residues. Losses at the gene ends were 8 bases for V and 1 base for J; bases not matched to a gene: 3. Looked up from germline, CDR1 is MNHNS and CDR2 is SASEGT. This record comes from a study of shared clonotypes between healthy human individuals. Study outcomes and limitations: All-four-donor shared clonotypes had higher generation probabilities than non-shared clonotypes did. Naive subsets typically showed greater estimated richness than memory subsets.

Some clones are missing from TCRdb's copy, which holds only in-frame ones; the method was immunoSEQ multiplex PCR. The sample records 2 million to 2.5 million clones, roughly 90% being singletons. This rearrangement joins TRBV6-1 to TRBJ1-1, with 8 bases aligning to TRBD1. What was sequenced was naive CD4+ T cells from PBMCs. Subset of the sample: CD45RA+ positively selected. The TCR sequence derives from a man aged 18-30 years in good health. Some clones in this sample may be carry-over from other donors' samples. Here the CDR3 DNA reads TGTGCCAGCTCCGGACAGGGGAACACTGAAGCTTTCTTT. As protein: CASSGQGNTEAFF.